The clone carrying this T cell receptor (beta chain) was seen a few times. Its target is unknown. The data were obtained in a study of neurological immune-mediated disorders. Study information: Relapsing-remitting forms accounted for about 90% of the 34 multiple sclerosis patients and secondary progressive forms for 3. Regarding the study as a whole: When the repertoires were grouped phylogenetically, those of 18 of the 34 multiple sclerosis patients came together in a single cluster of related CDR3 sequences, which points to a possible repertoire-level signature.

The CDR3 is made up of 16 amino acids. V trimming: 0 bases; J trimming: 5 bases; junction bases outside the gene matches: 11. Germline V CDR1 and CDR2: DFQATT, SNEGSKA (reference sequence). Unsorted libraries came from 2 million PBMCs stored at -80 °C. The yield of each sequencing run was over 200 million TCR-beta sequences from 15-18 subjects. TCRdb recomputed calls from the 5' RACE reads with MiXCR, one row per CDR3 protein. The sample lists about 46,000 distinct CDR3 sequences, about 2% seen once, with 2.2% in the top ten. This receptor was obtained from a woman in her thirties or forties with multiple sclerosis. Input material: PBMCs. The V and J genes are TRBV20-1 and TRBJ2-7; TRBD2 agrees at 9 bases. The CDR3 sequence: CSARDLRGSGGDEQYF. The CDR3 region has the DNA TGCAGTGCTAGAGATCTGAGGGGTAGCGGGGGCGACGAGCAGTACTTC.